The 15 T cell receptor beta chains in this list originate from one sample, sequenced in a study of control samples from healthy donors and cancer patients. The method was immunoSEQ multiplex PCR; TCRdb's version includes in-frame clones alone and lacks a portion of them. The table has more than 20,000 clones, approximately 80% seen once. Sequenced input: PBMCs. Receptors originate from a man in his sixties with head and neck cancer.

The V call is TRBV11-3, the J call TRBJ2-1; TRBD2 matches at 9 bases. The CDR3 covers 14 residues. Germline V lookup: CDR1 SGHNT, CDR2 YENEEA. The V and J ends lost 5 bases and 7 bases, in that order; junction bases with no gene match: 6. The CDR3 bases are TGTGCCAGCAGCGGCGGGGGGGGCGAAAATGAGCAGTTCTTC. This encodes CASSGGGGENEQFF.

The rearrangement joins TRBV6-4 to TRBJ2-1; D might be TRBD2 (5 bases). Germline CDR1 and CDR2: MRHNA and SNTAGT. Trimming pared 6 bases from V and 7 bases from J, leaving 16 bases between. The length of the CDR3 is 14 residues. Written as DNA, the CDR3 is TGTGCCAGCAGCCCGACCACCTCGGGGAATGAGCAGTTCTTC. The encoded protein is CASSPTTSGNEQFF.

A word on this clone: At one boundary the junction diverges from the germline segment, which might be a read error. J is TRBJ1-2 and V is TRBV5-1, with 9 bases aligning to TRBD1. Germline CDR1 is SGHRS and CDR2 is YFSETQ. The CDR3 consists of 14 residues. This CDR3 reads CASSWGQGPYGHTF. The CDR3 DNA reads as TGCGCCAGCAGCTGGGGACAGGGACCCTATGGCCACACCTTC.

The chain couples TRBV6-4 to TRBJ2-1; TRBD2 matches at 11 bases. With 4 bases clipped from V and 2 bases from J, the junction kept 4 bases outside the gene matches. The CDR3 spans 16 residues. The V gene's germline CDR1 is MRHNA and CDR2 SNTAGT. This CDR3 reads CASSVTSGSAYNEQFF. The CDR3 DNA reads as TGTGCCAGCAGTGTCACTAGCGGGAGTGCCTACAATGAGCAGTTCTTC.

J is TRBJ2-1 and V is TRBV13; D may match TRBD1 or TRBD2 (6 bases each). CDR1 and CDR2 from the germline V gene are PRHDT and FYEKMQ (reference sequence). With 5 bases removed from V and 7 bases from J, the gap between germline ends came to 12 bases. This CDR3 has 13 amino acids. CDR3 nucleotides: TGTGCCAGCAGCGACATAGGGGGGAATGAGCAGTTCTTC. Its protein is CASSDIGGNEQFF.

This clone showed up just once. The rearrangement joins TRBV2 to TRBJ1-5; perhaps TRBD1 as D (5 bases). This CDR3 has 17 amino acids. CDR1 and CDR2 (germline): SNHLY, FYNNEI. Trimming removed 6 bases from V and 3 bases from J, with 21 bases in between. DNA of the CDR3: TGTGCCAGCAGCCCTTCCATCCTAAGGGGTCTCAATCAGCCCCAGCATTTT. Its protein is CASSPSILRGLNQPQHF.

This clone was seen a handful of times. The chain combines TRBV4-3 with TRBJ1-1; maybe TRBD1 (5 bases). The germline V gene encodes CDR1 LGHNA and CDR2 YSLEER. V was cut by 0 bases and J by 1 base, with 12 bases left in between. CDR3 length: 16 residues. The CDR3: CASSQEIGAGNTEAFF. The CDR3 coding sequence is TGCGCCAGCAGCCAAGAGATCGGGGCGGGGAACACTGAAGCTTTCTTT.

V usage is TRBV5-6 and J usage is TRBJ2-6; TRBD1 might be the D (5 bases). The CDR3 covers 16 residues. Germline-derived CDR1 and CDR2 are SGHDT and YYEEEE. Trimming pared 0 bases from V and 5 bases from J, leaving 12 bases between. The CDR3 region has the DNA TGTGCCAGCAGCTTGGGTGGGGCCCTTTGGGCCAACGTCCTGACTTTC. Translated, it gives CASSLGGALWANVLTF.

This clone was counted only a few times. The chain couples TRBV19 to TRBJ1-2; D gene ambiguous. The CDR3 length is 16 residues. In germline, CDR1 is LNHDA, CDR2 SQIVND (reference sequence). Trimming shortened V by 2 bases and J by 3 bases, and 16 bases separated the two germline ends. CDR3 loop: CASSITPVSLDYGYTF. CDR3 sequence (DNA): TGTGCCAGTAGTATAACCCCTGTCAGCCTGGACTATGGCTACACCTTC.

The gene calls are TRBV13 and TRBJ2-3, with D perhaps given as TRBD1 or TRBD2 (6 bases each). This CDR3 has 16 amino acids. Trimming shortened V by 2 bases and J by 5 bases, and 17 bases separated the two germline ends. Per the germline V gene, CDR1 is PRHDT and CDR2 is FYEKMQ (reference sequence). Here the CDR3 DNA reads TGTGCCAGCAGCTTACAACTAGGGGGGTTGAGAGATACGCAGTATTTT. It is translated as CASSLQLGGLRDTQYF.

As DNA, the CDR3 is TGTGCCAGCAAAATCAGGGGGATCTACGAGCAGTACTTC. Translation: CASKIRGIYEQYF. The V gene is TRBV28, the J gene TRBJ2-7; 7 positions agree with TRBD1. The CDR3 is 13 amino acids. The ends lost 7 bases at V and 3 bases at J; junction bases unmatched: 6. Germline CDR1 MDHEN, CDR2 SYDVKM.

The CDR3 sequence is CASSLVEVASPLHF. The CDR3 DNA is TGTGCCAGCAGCTTAGTCGAGGTAGCTTCACCCCTCCACTTT. V is TRBV7-8 and J is TRBJ1-6; the D is unclear. Trimming took 1 base from V and 9 from J, leaving 10 bases between them. The germline V gene has CDR1 SGHVS and CDR2 FQNEAQ. The CDR3 length is 14 residues.

V and J are TRBV6-1 and TRBJ1-2, with 7 bases lining up with TRBD1. This CDR3 has 15 residues. Germline CDR1 MNHNS, CDR2 SASEGT. V lost 2 bases to trimming and J lost 3 bases; unmatched junction nucleotides: 6. CDR3 DNA sequence: TGTGCCAGCAGTGAATGGATAGGGGGCTACTATGGCTACACCTTC. This gives the protein CASSEWIGGYYGYTF.

The CDR3 spells CASSPPKLSGANVLTF. In DNA form, the CDR3 reads TGTGCCAGCTCACCACCGAAGCTTTCTGGGGCCAACGTCCTGACTTTC. V gene TRBV18 combines with J gene TRBJ2-6; D unclear. V was shortened by 0 bases and J by 1 base, with 7 bases between the two germline ends. The CDR3 sequence is 16 residues long. Germline CDR1 reads KGHSH; CDR2 reads LQKENI.

V and J are TRBV13 and TRBJ1-1; no clear D gene. The CDR3 contains 13 residues. CDR1 and CDR2 from the germline V gene are PRHDT and FYEKMQ (reference sequence). V was trimmed by 5 bases and J by 5 bases, leaving 12 bases between them. CDR3 in amino acids: CASSGQMRTEAFF. The CDR3 region has the DNA TGTGCCAGCAGCGGCCAGATGAGGACTGAAGCTTTCTTT.